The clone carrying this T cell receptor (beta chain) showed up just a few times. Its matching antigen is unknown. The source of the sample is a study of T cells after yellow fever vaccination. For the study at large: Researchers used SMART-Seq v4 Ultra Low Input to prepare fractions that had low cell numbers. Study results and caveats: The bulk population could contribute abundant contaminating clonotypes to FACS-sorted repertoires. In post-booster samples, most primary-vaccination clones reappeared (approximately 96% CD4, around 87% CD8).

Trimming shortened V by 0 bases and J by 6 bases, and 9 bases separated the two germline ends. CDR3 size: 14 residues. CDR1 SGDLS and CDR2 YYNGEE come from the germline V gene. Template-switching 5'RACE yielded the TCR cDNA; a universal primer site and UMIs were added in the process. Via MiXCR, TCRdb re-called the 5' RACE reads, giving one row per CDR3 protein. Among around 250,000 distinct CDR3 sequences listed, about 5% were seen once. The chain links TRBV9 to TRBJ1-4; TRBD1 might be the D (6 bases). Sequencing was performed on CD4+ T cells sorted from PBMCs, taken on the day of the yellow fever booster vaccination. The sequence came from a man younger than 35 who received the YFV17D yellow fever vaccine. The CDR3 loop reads CASSVDRVDEKLFF. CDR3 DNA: TGTGCCAGCAGCGTAGACAGGGTCGATGAAAAACTGTTTTTT.